A selection of T cell receptor beta chains follows, all from one sample in a study of T-cell reconstitution after alpha-beta-depleted transplantation in children. TCRdb re-analysed the PCR reads in MiXCR, keeping a single row per CDR3 protein. This sample has 200,000 to 300,000 distinct CDR3 sequences, with around 11% found just once. The material sequenced was PBMCs from the stem cell graft donor, taken from the stem cell graft. All receptors come from a human donor who donated a stem cell graft to a child with acute lymphoblastic leukemia. The CDR3 runs from the conserved cysteine through the conserved F or W. D genes are given only for firm matches. Only some rows state a clone size, as once, few, many or a class for expanded clones.

v_gene	d_gene	j_gene	abundance	CDR3aa	CDR3nt
TRBV10-3	-	TRBJ1-5	many	CAISDRNSNQPQHF	TGTGCCATCAGTGACAGAAATAGCAATCAGCCCCAGCATTTT
TRBV15	-	TRBJ2-2	many	CATSGDSSANTGELFF	TGTGCCACCAGCGGAGACAGCTCCGCGAACACCGGGGAGCTGTTTTTT
TRBV18	TRBD2	TRBJ2-4	few	CASSPPISGKNIQYF	TGTGCCAGCTCACCACCAATTAGCGGGAAAAACATTCAGTACTTC
TRBV28	-	TRBJ2-7	many	CASSLILGSFSYEQYF	TGTGCCAGCAGTTTAATCCTGGGAAGCTTCTCCTACGAGCAGTACTTC
TRBV4-2	-	TRBJ2-1	many	CASSQDPRDNEQFF	TGTGCCAGCAGCCAAGATCCCAGGGACAATGAGCAGTTCTTC
TRBV7-2	-	TRBJ2-4	few	CASSEAGINKNIQYF	TGTGCCAGCAGCGAGGCCGGGATAAACAAAAACATTCAGTACTTC
TRBV10-3	-	TRBJ1-5	many	CAISEREGGDQPQHF	TGTGCCATCAGTGAGAGGGAAGGGGGAGATCAGCCCCAGCATTTT
TRBV11-1	-	TRBJ1-2	-	CASSLESGYGYTF	TGTGCCAGCAGCTTGGAGAGTGGCTATGGCTACACCTTC
TRBV20-1	TRBD1	TRBJ2-7	many	CSAEKGGRSYEQYF	TGCAGTGCCGAGAAAGGGGGCCGCTCCTACGAGCAGTACTTC
TRBV4-3	TRBD1	TRBJ1-3	many	CASSQGQGDTIYF	TGCGCCAGCAGCCAAGGACAGGGGGACACCATATATTTT
TRBV24-1	TRBD1	TRBJ2-5	many	CATSRRSGDRGRKETQYF	TGTGCCACATCGAGAAGATCAGGTGACAGGGGGCGAAAAGAGACCCAGTACTTC
TRBV29-1	-	TRBJ1-1	many	CSAGTAVNTEAFF	TGCAGCGCTGGGACGGCCGTGAACACTGAAGCTTTCTTT
TRBV6-6	-	TRBJ1-4	many	CASSYAPGEKLFF	TGTGCCAGCAGTTACGCGCCCGGTGAAAAACTGTTTTTT
TRBV29-1	-	TRBJ2-7	few	CSVEDDLHGQYF	TGCAGCGTTGAAGACGACCTACACGGGCAGTACTTC
TRBV7-8	-	TRBJ2-7	many	CASSFGGHYEQYF	TGTGCCAGCAGCTTCGGGGGTCACTACGAGCAGTACTTC
TRBV3-1	-	TRBJ1-6	many	CASSQGSTPNSPLHF	TGTGCCAGCAGCCAAGGTTCAACCCCTAATTCACCCCTCCACTTT
TRBV27	-	TRBJ1-5	many	CASSLWDGDQPQHF	TGTGCCAGCAGTTTATGGGACGGGGATCAGCCCCAGCATTTT
TRBV20-1	-	TRBJ2-7	many	CSARRTGGPPEQYF	TGCAGTGCTAGAAGGACTGGCGGGCCCCCCGAGCAGTACTTC
TRBV6-4	TRBD2	TRBJ2-7	-	CTSSQAHGTSGRSAYEQYF	TGTACCAGCAGCCAAGCCCACGGGACTAGCGGGAGGTCGGCCTACGAGCAGTACTTC
TRBV5-1	-	TRBJ2-5	-	CASSLTGKAWETQYF	TGCGCCAGCAGCTTGACAGGGAAGGCGTGGGAGACCCAGTACTTC
TRBV29-1	TRBD2	TRBJ2-1	many	CSVSDWSGSYNEQFF	TGCAGCGTTAGTGACTGGAGCGGGAGTTATAATGAGCAGTTCTTC
TRBV6-5	TRBD1	TRBJ1-2	-	CASSYGDRGGVGYGYTF	TGTGCCAGCAGTTACGGGGACAGGGGAGGTGTAGGATATGGCTACACCTTC
TRBV18	-	TRBJ2-1	many	CASSPGTFSPYNEQFF	TGTGCCAGCTCACCGGGTACCTTTTCCCCCTACAATGAGCAGTTCTTC
TRBV3-1	-	TRBJ2-7	few	CASSKTGDIYLYSYEQYF	TGTGCCAGCTCCAAAACCGGGGATATCTACCTATACTCCTACGAGCAGTACTTC
TRBV12-3/TRBV12-4	-	TRBJ1-6	many	CASRSVGDNSPLHF	TGTGCCAGCAGGAGTGTGGGTGATAATTCACCCCTCCACTTT
TRBV6-2/TRBV6-3	-	TRBJ1-1	many	CASRETGNTEAFF	TGTGCCAGCAGGGAGACGGGGAACACTGAAGCTTTCTTT
TRBV5-1	TRBD2	TRBJ2-1	few	CASRGGRASYNEQFF	TGCGCCAGCCGGGGGGGAAGGGCCTCCTACAATGAGCAGTTCTTC